The 22 T cell receptor beta chains given below trace back to one sample, sequenced in a study of CD8 T cells in Susac syndrome. Random hexamers were used to reverse transcribe an amount of about 0.45 to 1 ug RNA. Using its own MiXCR run on the immunoSEQ multiplex PCR reads, TCRdb lists one record per CDR3 protein. The table lists some 170,000 distinct CDR3 sequences, 85% to 95% of them singletons. Sample: CD4+ T cells from PBMCs. The receptors shown here come from a human donor with Susac syndrome.

This chain joins TRBV11-2 and TRBJ1-1; 12 nucleotides line up with TRBD1. CDR1 is SGHAT, CDR2 FQNNGV, per germline. This CDR3 has 14 residues. Trimming at V came to 4 bases and at J to 5 bases, leaving 2 bases not matched to a gene. The CDR3 region is CASSWDRGRTEAFF. The CDR3 DNA reads TGTGCCAGCAGCTGGGACAGGGGGCGTACTGAAGCTTTCTTT.

In this sample, this clonotype turned up a few times. The rearrangement joins TRBV11-2 to TRBJ2-7, with 11 positions matching TRBD1. The CDR3 sequence is 14 residues long. The V gene's germline CDR1 is SGHAT and CDR2 FQNNGV. V was pared by 1 base and J by 4 bases, with 0 bases of the junction left unmatched. CDR3 protein: CASSLGDRGYEQYF. CDR3 coding DNA: TGTGCCAGCAGCTTAGGGGACAGGGGGTACGAGCAGTACTTC.

The rearrangement links TRBV20-1 to TRBJ2-5; TRBD2 matches at 11 bases. This CDR3 region has 15 residues. With 4 bases clipped from V and 0 bases from J, the junction kept 4 bases outside the gene matches. The V gene's germline CDR1 is DFQATT and CDR2 SNEGSKA (reference sequence). CDR3 sequence reads: CSAKGLAEYQETQYF. In DNA, the CDR3 is TGCAGTGCTAAGGGACTAGCGGAGTACCAAGAGACCCAGTACTTC.

The rearrangement uses TRBV15 and TRBJ2-4, with D possibly matching TRBD2 (5 bases). Germline values: CDR1 LNHNV, CDR2 YYDKDF (reference sequence). This CDR3 is built from 16 residues. V was trimmed by 6 bases and J by 8 bases, leaving 23 bases between them. The CDR3 DNA reads TGTGCCACCAGAAATAGCGCCGGGCCCAGGTGGGACATTCAGTACTTC. This gives the protein CATRNSAGPRWDIQYF.

V and J are TRBV10-2 and TRBJ1-1; no reliable D call. The V end lost 4 bases, the J end lost 1 base, and 13 bases lay between the germline ends. There are 15 residues in the CDR3. CDR1 is WSHSY, CDR2 SAAADI, per germline. CDR3 nucleotides: TGCGCCAGCAGTGCTTACAGAAAACCGAACACTGAAGCTTTCTTT. Translating it yields CASSAYRKPNTEAFF.

The V and J genes are TRBV27 and TRBJ2-7; TRBD1 agrees at 8 bases. Germline V CDR1 and CDR2: MNHEY, SMNVEV (reference sequence). This CDR3 has 12 residues. V gave up 7 bases and J gave up 13 bases; unmatched junction bases: 12. CDR3 bases: TGTGCCAGCAACGAGCGGACAGGGCGGCAATACTTC. The encoded protein is CASNERTGRQYF.

The gene calls are TRBV5-1 and TRBJ1-1, with D perhaps matching TRBD1 (6 bases). From germline, CDR1 is SGHRS and CDR2 YFSETQ. The CDR3 has 16 amino acids. V lost 0 bases to trimming and J lost 1 base, with 13 bases between them. The CDR3 region is CASSLVGGLANTEAFF. CDR3 coding DNA: TGCGCCAGCAGCTTGGTCGGGGGCTTAGCGAACACTGAAGCTTTCTTT.

The rearrangement joins TRBV30 to TRBJ1-1; D perhaps matches TRBD1 (6 bases). The CDR3 runs to 12 residues. V gave up 3 bases and J gave up 7 bases, with 12 bases separating them. CDR1 and CDR2 (germline): GTSNPN, SVGIG (reference sequence). For the CDR3, the DNA is TGTGCCTGGAGAGGGGGGCGGAATGAAGCTTTCTTT. It yields the protein CAWRGGRNEAFF.

The V and J genes are TRBV15 and TRBJ2-7; D is perhaps TRBD2 (6 bases). This CDR3 comprises 14 residues. Trimming shortened V by 3 bases and J by 4 bases, and 13 bases separated the two germline ends. CDR1 is LNHNV and CDR2 is YYDKDF in the germline V gene (reference sequence). In DNA, the CDR3 is TGTGCCACCAGCAGGTCCACGGAGGGATACGAGCAGTACTTC. Protein product: CATSRSTEGYEQYF.

The chain has TRBV4-3 and TRBJ1-3; D gene ambiguous. The CDR3 consists of 13 residues. Germline V gene sequence: CDR1 LGHNA, CDR2 YSLEER. Trimming pared 2 bases from V and 6 bases from J, leaving 8 bases between. CDR3 DNA: TGCGCCAGCAGCCAATTTCAGGAAAACACCATATATTTT. Translated, it gives CASSQFQENTIYF.

The V gene is TRBV29-1, the J gene TRBJ2-5; perhaps TRBD2 as D (6 bases). Germline lookup yields CDR1 SQVTM and CDR2 ANQGSEA. V was pared by 3 bases and J by 2 bases, with 13 bases between. The length of the CDR3 is 14 residues. CDR3 residues: CSVDQGLTQETQYF. DNA of the CDR3: TGCAGCGTTGACCAGGGACTGACTCAAGAGACCCAGTACTTC.

The rearrangement links TRBV7-2 to TRBJ2-1; TRBD2 matches at 9 bases. The germline V gene encodes CDR1 SGHTA and CDR2 FQGNSA. V gave up 5 bases and J gave up 6 bases; unmatched junction bases: 11. The CDR3 consists of 16 residues. In DNA form, the CDR3 reads TGTGCCAGCAGCCCCCTTTGGGGTAGCGGGGGCAATGAGCAGTTCTTC. Translating it yields CASSPLWGSGGNEQFF.

The chain couples TRBV28 to TRBJ1-5; 11 bases agree with TRBD1. This CDR3 region has 14 residues. J was trimmed by 11 bases and V by 6 bases; bases with no gene match: 9. Germline loops: CDR1 MDHEN, CDR2 SYDVKM. This CDR3 reads CASRRDRGEGAQHF. Here the CDR3 DNA reads TGTGCCAGCAGAAGGGACAGGGGGGAAGGGGCCCAGCATTTT.

This rearrangement joins TRBV18 to TRBJ2-7; D perhaps matches TRBD1 (6 bases). Trimming took 6 bases from V and 6 from J, leaving 12 bases between them. The germline gives CDR1 KGHSH, CDR2 LQKENI. The CDR3 spans 12 residues. The CDR3 loop is CASSPGTSEQYF. The CDR3 nucleotides read TGTGCCAGCTCGCCCGGGACAAGCGAGCAGTACTTC. Drawing the rest from reference TRBV18 and TRBJ2-7, the complete variable domain is NAGVMQNPRHLVRRRGQEARLRCSPMKGHSHVYWYRQLPEEGLKFMVYLQKENIIDESGMPKERFSAEFPKEGPSILRIQQVVRGDSAAYFCASSPGTSEQYFGPGTRLTVT.

The chain is built from TRBV28 and TRBJ2-3, with 8 bases aligning to TRBD1. The germline V gene has CDR1 MDHEN and CDR2 SYDVKM. The junction had 13 bases not matched to a gene; V was cut back by 6 bases and J by 14 bases. The CDR3 spans 13 residues. The CDR3 protein is CASRDPPDRALYF. DNA of the CDR3: TGTGCCAGCAGGGACCCGCCGGACAGGGCGTTGTATTTT.

This chain's CDR3 is CASSLGRAGELFF. DNA of the CDR3: TGTGCCAGCAGCTTGGGACGCGCCGGGGAGCTGTTTTTT. The chain uses TRBV13 and TRBJ2-2, with D perhaps TRBD1 or TRBD2 (5 bases each). The CDR3 covers 13 residues. V lost 3 bases and J lost 6, with 8 bases in between. CDR1 is PRHDT and CDR2 is FYEKMQ in the germline V gene (reference sequence).

V and J are TRBV11-2 and TRBJ2-2; no clear D. The germline V and J ends were trimmed by 7 bases and 8 bases, with 8 bases remaining between them. The CDR3 length is 11 residues. Per the germline V gene, CDR1 is SGHAT and CDR2 is FQNNGV. The DNA of the CDR3 is TGTGCCAGCACCCTTGGGGGGGAGCTGTTTTTT. It codes for CASTLGGELFF.

CDR3 in amino acids: CASSLRNREQYF. In DNA form, the CDR3 reads TGTGCCAGCAGCTTAAGAAACAGGGAGCAGTACTTC. The chain joins TRBV11-2 to TRBJ2-7, with a weak D call TRBD1 (5 bases). CDR1 and CDR2 from the germline V gene are SGHAT and FQNNGV. V dropped 2 bases and J dropped 7 bases, with 9 bases sitting between them. This CDR3 has 12 amino acids.

The chain uses TRBV5-1 and TRBJ1-3, with D unresolved. CDR3 length equals 15 residues. Germline V CDR1 and CDR2: SGHRS, YFSETQ. Trimming shortened V by 4 bases and J by 0 bases, and 11 bases separated the two germline ends. The CDR3 reads CASSPDVNSGNTIYF. DNA of the CDR3: TGCGCCAGCAGCCCCGACGTCAACTCTGGAAACACCATATATTTT.

V usage is TRBV28 and J usage is TRBJ1-5; D uncertain. This CDR3 is 12 amino acids long. Deletions cut 5 bases from V and 4 bases from J, with 6 bases between. Germline V lookup: CDR1 MDHEN, CDR2 SYDVKM. This CDR3 reads CASSTANQPQHF. CDR3 in DNA: TGTGCCAGCAGTACCGCTAATCAGCCCCAGCATTTT.

The chain recombines TRBV7-9 with TRBJ1-4; the D gene is possibly TRBD1 (6 bases). Germline CDR1 reads SEHNR; CDR2 reads FQNEAQ (reference sequence). The V and J ends lost 5 bases and 0 bases respectively, with 13 bases between them. The CDR3 length is 16 residues. The CDR3 protein is CASSARGGTTNEKLFF. In nucleotides, the CDR3 is TGTGCCAGCAGCGCGAGGGGGGGAACAACTAATGAAAAACTGTTTTTT. Variable domain in full (rest from reference TRBV7-9 and TRBJ1-4): DTGVSQNPRHKITKRGQNVTFRCDPISEHNRLYWYRQTLGQGPEFLTYFQNEAQLEKSRLLSDRFSAERPKGSFSTLEIQRTEQGDSAMYLCASSARGGTTNEKLFFGSGTQLSVL.

The V call is TRBV6-2 or TRBV6-3, the J call TRBJ2-1, with D unclear. This CDR3 has 13 residues. The germline CDR1 and CDR2 sequences are MNHEY and SVGEGT. The V end was cut by 9 bases, the J end by 7 bases, with 16 bases between. CDR3 DNA sequence: TGTGCCAGTTCCGGCCCACCGGTGAATGAGCAGTTCTTC. Translated: CASSGPPVNEQFF.